This T cell receptor (beta chain) came from a study of blood T cell repertoires in COVID-19. Looking at the study overall: Sites in the United States, Italy and Spain provided acute and convalescent COVID-19 samples. Sample material is recorded as cDNA or gDNA derived from T cells, B-cell-depleted T cells, or PBMCs.

This CDR3 has 14 amino acids. Trimming removed 10 bases from V and 1 base from J; junction bases left unmatched: 6. Germline-derived CDR1 and CDR2 are KGHDR and SFDVKD. As processed by the authors: Estimated nucleated cell counts came from reference gene primer amplification. TCRdb's copy holds only in-frame clones and misses some; the assay was immunoSEQ multiplex PCR. For V, J and clone size, that table is used; D and trimming come from the DNA. The sample includes some 300,000 clones, 90% of them seen just once. One Seattle source followed patients from active infection through their disease course.

Sequencing was performed on peripheral blood. The sequence was collected from a woman in her thirties or forties with COVID-19, enrolled during active disease. The V gene is TRBV24-1, the J gene TRBJ1-1, with 9 bases lining up with TRBD1. CDR3 bases: TGTGCCACTCAACCGGGACAGGGGAACACTGAAGCTTTCTTT. Translating it yields CATQPGQGNTEAFF.